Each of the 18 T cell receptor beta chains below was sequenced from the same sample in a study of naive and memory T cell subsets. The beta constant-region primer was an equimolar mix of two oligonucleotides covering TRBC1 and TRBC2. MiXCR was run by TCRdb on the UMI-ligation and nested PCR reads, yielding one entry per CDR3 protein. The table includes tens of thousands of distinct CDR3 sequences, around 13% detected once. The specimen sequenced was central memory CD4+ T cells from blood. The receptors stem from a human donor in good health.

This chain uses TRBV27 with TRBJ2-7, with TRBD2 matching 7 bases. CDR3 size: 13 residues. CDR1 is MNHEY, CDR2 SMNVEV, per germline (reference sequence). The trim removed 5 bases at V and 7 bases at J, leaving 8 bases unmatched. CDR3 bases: TGTGCCAGCAGTCTGGGACTAACGCGGGAGCAGTACTTC. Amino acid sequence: CASSLGLTREQYF.

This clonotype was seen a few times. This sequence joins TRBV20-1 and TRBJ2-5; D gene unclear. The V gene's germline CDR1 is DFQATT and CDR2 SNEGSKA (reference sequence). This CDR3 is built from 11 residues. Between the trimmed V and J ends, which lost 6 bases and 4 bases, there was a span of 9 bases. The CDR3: CSATKGETQYF. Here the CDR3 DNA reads TGCAGTGCAACAAAGGGAGAGACCCAGTACTTC.

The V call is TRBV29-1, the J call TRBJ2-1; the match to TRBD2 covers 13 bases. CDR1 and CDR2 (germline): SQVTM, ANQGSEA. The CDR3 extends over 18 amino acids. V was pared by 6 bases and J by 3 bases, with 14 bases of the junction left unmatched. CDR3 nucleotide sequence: TGCAGCGTCATACTAGCGGGAGGGCGTATTGTCCTCTACAATGAGCAGTTCTTC. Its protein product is CSVILAGGRIVLYNEQFF.

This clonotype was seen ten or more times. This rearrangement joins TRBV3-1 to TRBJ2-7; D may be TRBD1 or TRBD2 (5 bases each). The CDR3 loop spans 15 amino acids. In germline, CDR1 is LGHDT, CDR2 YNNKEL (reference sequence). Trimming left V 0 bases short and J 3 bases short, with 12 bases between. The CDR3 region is CASSQDGGYSYEQYF. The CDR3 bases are TGTGCCAGCAGCCAAGATGGGGGTTACAGCTACGAGCAGTACTTC.

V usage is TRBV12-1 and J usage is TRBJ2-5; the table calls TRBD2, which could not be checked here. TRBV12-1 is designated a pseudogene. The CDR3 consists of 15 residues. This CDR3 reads CASSFARIAEETQYF. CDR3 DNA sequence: TGTGCCAGCAGCTTTGCGCGGATAGCGGAAGAGACCCAGTACTTC.

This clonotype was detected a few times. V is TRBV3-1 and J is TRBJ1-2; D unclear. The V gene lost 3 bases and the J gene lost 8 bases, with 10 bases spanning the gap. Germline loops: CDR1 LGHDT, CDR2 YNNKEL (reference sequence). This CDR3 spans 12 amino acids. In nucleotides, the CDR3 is TGTGCCAGCAGCCATGAAACTTCCGGCTACACCTTC. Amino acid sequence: CASSHETSGYTF.

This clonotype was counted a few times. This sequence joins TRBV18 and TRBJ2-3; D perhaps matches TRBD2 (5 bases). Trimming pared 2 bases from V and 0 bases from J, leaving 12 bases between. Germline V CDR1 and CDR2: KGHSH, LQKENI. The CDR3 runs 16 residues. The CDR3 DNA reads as TGTGCCAGCTCACCATCGAGAGGGATTAGCACAGATACGCAGTATTTT. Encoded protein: CASSPSRGISTDTQYF.

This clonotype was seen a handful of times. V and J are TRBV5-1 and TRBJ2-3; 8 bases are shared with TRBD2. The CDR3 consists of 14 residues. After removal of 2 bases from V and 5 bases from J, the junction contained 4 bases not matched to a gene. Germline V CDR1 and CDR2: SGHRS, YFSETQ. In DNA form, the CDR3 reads TGCGCCAGCAGCTTAGCGGGAGAAGGAGATACGCAGTATTTT. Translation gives CASSLAGEGDTQYF.

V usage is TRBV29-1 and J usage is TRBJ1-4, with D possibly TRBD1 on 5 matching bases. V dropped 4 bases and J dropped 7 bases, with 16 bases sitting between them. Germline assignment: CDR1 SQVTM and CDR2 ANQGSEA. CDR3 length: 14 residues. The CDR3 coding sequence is TGCAGCGTTGTGGTGGCGACAGCCCCTGAAAAACTGTTTTTT. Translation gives CSVVVATAPEKLFF.

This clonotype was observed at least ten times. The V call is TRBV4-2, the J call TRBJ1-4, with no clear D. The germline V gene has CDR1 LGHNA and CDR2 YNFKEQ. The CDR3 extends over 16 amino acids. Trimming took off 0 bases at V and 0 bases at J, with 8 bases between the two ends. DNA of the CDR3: TGTGCCAGCAGCCAAGATTTTGCAGCAACTAATGAAAAACTGTTTTTT. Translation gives CASSQDFAATNEKLFF.

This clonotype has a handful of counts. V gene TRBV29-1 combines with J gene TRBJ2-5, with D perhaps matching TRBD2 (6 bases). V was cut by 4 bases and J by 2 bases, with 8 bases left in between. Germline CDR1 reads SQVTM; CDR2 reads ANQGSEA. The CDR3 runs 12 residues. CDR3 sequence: CSVGREQETQYF. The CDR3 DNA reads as TGCAGCGTTGGGCGGGAACAAGAGACCCAGTACTTC. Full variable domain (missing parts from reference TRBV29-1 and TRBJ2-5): SAVISQKPSRDICQRGTSLTIQCQVDSQVTMMFWYRQQPGQSLTLIATANQGSEATYESGFVIDKFPISRPNLTFSTLTVSNMSPEDSSIYLCSVGREQETQYFGPGTRLLVL.

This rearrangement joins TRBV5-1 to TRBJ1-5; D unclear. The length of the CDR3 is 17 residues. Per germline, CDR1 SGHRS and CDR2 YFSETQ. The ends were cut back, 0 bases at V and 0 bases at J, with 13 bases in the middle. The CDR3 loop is CASSLGEQAYSNQPQHF. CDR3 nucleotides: TGCGCCAGCAGCTTGGGAGAGCAGGCTTATAGCAATCAGCCCCAGCATTTT.

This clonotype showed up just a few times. CDR3 protein: CASSARGGRETQYF. CDR3 coding DNA: TGTGCCAGCAGCGCTAGAGGGGGTCGGGAGACCCAGTACTTC. The chain couples TRBV9 to TRBJ2-5; a weak D match, TRBD1 (6 bases). V shed 3 bases and J shed 5 bases, with 14 bases lying between them. Germline CDR1 and CDR2: SGDLS and YYNGEE. The CDR3 has 14 residues.

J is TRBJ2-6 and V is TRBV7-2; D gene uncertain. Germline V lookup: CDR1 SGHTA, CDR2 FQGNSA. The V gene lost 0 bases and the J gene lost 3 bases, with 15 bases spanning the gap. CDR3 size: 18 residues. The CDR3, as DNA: TGTGCCAGCAGCTTAGCTTCGCCAAGTCGGAGTGGGGCCAACGTCCTGACTTTC. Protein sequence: CASSLASPSRSGANVLTF.

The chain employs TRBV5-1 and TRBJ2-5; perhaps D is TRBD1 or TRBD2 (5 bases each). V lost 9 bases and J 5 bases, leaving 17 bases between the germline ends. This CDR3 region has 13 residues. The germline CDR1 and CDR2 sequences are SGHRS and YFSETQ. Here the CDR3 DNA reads TGCGCCACCGCCCCCCGGGACGCGGAGACCCAGTACTTC. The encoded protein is CATAPRDAETQYF.

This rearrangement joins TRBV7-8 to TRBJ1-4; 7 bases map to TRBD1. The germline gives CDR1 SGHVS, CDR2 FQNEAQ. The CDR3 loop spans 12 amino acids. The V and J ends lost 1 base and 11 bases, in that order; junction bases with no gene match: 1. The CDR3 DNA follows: TGTGCCAGCAGCTTAGTGGGACAGAAACTGTTTTTT. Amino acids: CASSLVGQKLFF.

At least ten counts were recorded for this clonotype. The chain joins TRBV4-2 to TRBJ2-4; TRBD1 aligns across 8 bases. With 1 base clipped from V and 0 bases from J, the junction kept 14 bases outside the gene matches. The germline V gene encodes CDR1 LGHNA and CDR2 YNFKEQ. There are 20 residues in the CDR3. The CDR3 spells CASSQAAPGQASLAKNIQYF. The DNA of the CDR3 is TGTGCCAGCAGCCAAGCGGCCCCGGGACAGGCTTCTCTAGCCAAAAACATTCAGTACTTC.

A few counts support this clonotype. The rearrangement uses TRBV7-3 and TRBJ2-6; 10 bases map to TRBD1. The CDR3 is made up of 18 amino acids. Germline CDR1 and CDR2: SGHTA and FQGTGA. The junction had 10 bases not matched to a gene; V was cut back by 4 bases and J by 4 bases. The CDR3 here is CASSSRDRGSAGANVLTF. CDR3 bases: TGTGCCAGCAGCTCTCGGGACAGGGGATCTGCCGGGGCCAACGTCCTGACTTTC.